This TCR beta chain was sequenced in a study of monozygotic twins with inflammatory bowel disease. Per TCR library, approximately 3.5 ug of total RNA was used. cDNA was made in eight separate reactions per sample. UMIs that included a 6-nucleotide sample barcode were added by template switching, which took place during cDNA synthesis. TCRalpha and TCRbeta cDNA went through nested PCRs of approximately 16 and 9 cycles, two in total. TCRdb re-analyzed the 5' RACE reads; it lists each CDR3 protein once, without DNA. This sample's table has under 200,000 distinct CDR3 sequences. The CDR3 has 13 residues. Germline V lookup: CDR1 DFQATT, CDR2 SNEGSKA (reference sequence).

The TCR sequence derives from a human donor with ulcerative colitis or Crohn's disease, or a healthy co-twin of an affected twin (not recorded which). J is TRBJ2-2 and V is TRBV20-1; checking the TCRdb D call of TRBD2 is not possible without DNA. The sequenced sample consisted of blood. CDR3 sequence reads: CSARTSNTGELFF.